One TCR beta chain is described in this entry. This specimen comes from a study of T cell responses to AZD1222 COVID-19 vaccine. The junction had 18 bases not matched to a gene; V was cut back by 5 bases and J by 1 base. The CDR3 length is 20 residues. Germline V gene data show CDR1 as MDHEN and CDR2 as SYDVKM. This table comes from immunoSEQ multiplex PCR, and its TCRdb copy is limited to in-frame clones, with some not included. Of tens of thousands of clones in the sample, around 88% are singletons; the top ten hold around a tenth. This sequence was found in an adult who received the AZD1222 COVID-19 vaccine. Here the sequenced sample was peripheral blood, taken 28 days after the second AZD1222 dose. This rearrangement joins TRBV28 to TRBJ2-1; 9 positions match TRBD2. CDR3 sequence: CASSPYSGGLSGVSYNEQFF. CDR3 nucleotide sequence: TGTGCCAGCAGTCCTTATAGCGGGGGACTCTCTGGAGTGTCCTACAATGAGCAGTTCTTC.